The 10 T cell receptor beta chains presented below share a single source sample, sequenced in a study of T-cell memory formation after mild COVID-19. One entry per CDR3 protein, called by TCRdb with MiXCR from the 5' RACE reads. The sample includes about 33,000 distinct CDR3 sequences, roughly 20% of them seen just once. The source material was PBMCs or a T cell subset sorted from them (not recorded which). These receptors came from an adult who had mild COVID-19 (a few samples of this study predate the infection). Cell type and time point are not known.

The table lists this clonotype with many counts. V gene TRBV12-3 or TRBV12-4 combines with J gene TRBJ1-1, with TRBD1 as a possible D gene (6 bases). The ends were cut back, 7 bases at V and 8 bases at J, with 17 bases in the middle. The CDR3 loop spans 13 amino acids. The CDR3 loop is CASTLFRQVEAFF. CDR3 sequence (DNA): TGTGCCAGCACCCTTTTCCGACAGGTAGAAGCTTTCTTT.

The chain employs TRBV5-6 and TRBJ2-7; tentative D call: TRBD1 (6 bases). The V gene lost 0 bases and the J gene lost 4 bases, with 17 bases spanning the gap. The V gene's germline CDR1 is SGHDT and CDR2 YYEEEE. CDR3 length: 16 residues. As DNA, the CDR3 is TGTGCCAGCAGCTTGGGGCCTGGCAGGGGAGAGTACGAGCAGTACTTC. Translation gives CASSLGPGRGEYEQYF.

By share, this clonotype counts as medium-sized (0.01 to 0.1%). This chain uses TRBV5-1 with TRBJ2-5; 7 nucleotides agree with TRBD1. The CDR3 runs to 15 residues. V shed 6 bases and J 5 bases; nucleotides not matched to a gene: 13. Germline V CDR1 and CDR2: SGHRS, YFSETQ. The DNA for the CDR3 is TGCGCCAGCACATGGACGGGACAGCGAGGGGAGACCCAGTACTTC. Protein sequence: CASTWTGQRGETQYF. The full variable domain, in which reference TRBV5-1 and TRBJ2-5 provide the parts outside the CDR3, is KAGVTQTPRYLIKTRGQQVTLSCSPISGHRSVSWYQQTPGQGLQFLFEYFSETQRNKGNFPGRFSGRQFSNSRSEMNVSTLELGDSALYLCASTWTGQRGETQYFGPGTRLLVL.

This clonotype was counted ten times or more. The chain is built from TRBV25-1 and TRBJ2-7; no definite D call. The CDR3 consists of 11 residues. Germline CDR1 reads MGHDK; CDR2 reads SYGVNS. Trimming removed 4 bases from V and 3 bases from J, with 4 bases in between. This CDR3 reads CASSAYYEQYF. The CDR3 nucleotides are TGTGCCAGCAGTGCTTACTACGAGCAGTACTTC.

This clonotype was recorded many times. The rearrangement links TRBV6-5 to TRBJ2-7, with D perhaps given as TRBD1 or TRBD2 (5 bases each). Germline V CDR1 and CDR2: MNHEY, SVGAGI. Between the trimmed V and J ends, which lost 2 bases and 6 bases, there was a span of 14 bases. CDR3 length equals 14 residues. CDR3 sequence (DNA): TGTGCCAGCAGTTACATGGGACCTGATGGCGAGCAGTACTTC. It encodes CASSYMGPDGEQYF.

This clonotype occurred many times. The chain combines TRBV5-1 with TRBJ2-3; 9 bases are shared with TRBD2. CDR1 is SGHRS, CDR2 YFSETQ, per germline. The CDR3 is 18 amino acids. J was trimmed by 4 bases and V by 0 bases; bases with no gene match: 12. The DNA for the CDR3 is TGCGCCAGCAGCTTGGCCGGCGGCGGGGGGGTCCGAGCAGATACGCAGTATTTT. It encodes CASSLAGGGGVRADTQYF.

This clonotype was found many times. The chain has TRBV7-2 and TRBJ2-1; tentatively, D is TRBD2 (6 bases). Germline CDR1 reads SGHTA; CDR2 reads FQGNSA. The CDR3 has 16 amino acids. Trimming removed 6 bases from V and 8 bases from J, with 23 bases in between. The CDR3 loop reads CASSYKVVGGVDEQFF. The CDR3 bases are TGTGCCAGCAGTTATAAGGTGGTGGGGGGTGTGGATGAGCAGTTCTTC.

Many counts were recorded for this clonotype. The chain combines TRBV7-2 with TRBJ2-2; D may be TRBD2 (5 bases). V was pared by 2 bases and J by 3 bases, with 7 bases between. The CDR3 loop spans 14 amino acids. Germline CDR1 and CDR2: SGHTA and FQGNSA. CDR3 nucleotides: TGTGCCAGCAGCTTATTCGGGGACACCGGGGAGCTGTTTTTT. It specifies CASSLFGDTGELFF.

In its sample, this clonotype was seen many times. V and J are TRBV11-3 and TRBJ1-1; D might be TRBD1 (6 bases). In germline, CDR1 is SGHNT, CDR2 YENEEA. CDR3 length: 15 amino acids. V lost 3 bases and J 1 base, leaving 12 bases between the germline ends. CDR3 region: CASSFSGQTNTEAFF. The DNA for the CDR3 is TGTGCCAGCAGCTTTTCCGGACAGACGAACACTGAAGCTTTCTTT.

Within the sample, this clonotype is medium-sized. The rearrangement joins TRBV12-3 or TRBV12-4 to TRBJ2-1, with D possibly matching TRBD1 (5 bases). The CDR3 has 12 residues. V was cut by 10 bases and J by 10 bases, with 17 bases left in between. For the CDR3, the DNA is TGTGCCACCCAACAGGATTTAACCGAGCAGTTCTTC. Protein sequence: CATQQDLTEQFF.